A selection of T cell receptor beta chains follows, all from one sample in a study of blood T cell repertoires in COVID-19. Generated by immunoSEQ multiplex PCR, the TCRdb table keeps only in-frame clones and is missing some. Among around 150,000 clones listed, about nine tenths were seen once. Sequencing was performed on peripheral blood. Source of these receptors: a woman in her fifties or sixties with active or convalescent COVID-19. CDR3s include the opening cysteine and the closing phenylalanine or tryptophan. The D gene is left open where the match is weak. Clone size appears in some rows only: once, few, many, or a class for an expanded clone.

-	16	-	TRBV6-5	TRBJ2-1	TGTGCCAGCAGTTTCCTTCCTTTGACTAGAAACAATGAGCAGTTCTTC	CASSFLPLTRNNEQFF
-	13	few	TRBV29-1	TRBJ2-1	TGCAGCGCCAAGGGAATCTATAGCGATGAGCAGTTCTTC	CSAKGIYSDEQFF
TRBD1	13	-	TRBV6-5	TRBJ1-2	TGTGCCAGCACCCCAGACAGGGGGCCTGGCTACACCTTC	CASTPDRGPGYTF
-	14	-	TRBV2	TRBJ2-3	TGTGCCAGCAGTGAAGGGCCGAGCACAGATACGCAGTATTTT	CASSEGPSTDTQYF
-	15	once	TRBV20-1	TRBJ1-1	TGCAGTGCTAGTGGGTCCAGGGCCCTTAACACTGAAGCTTTCTTT	CSASGSRALNTEAFF
TRBD1	17	-	TRBV4-1	TRBJ2-6	TGCGCCAGCAGCCAAGGAGAGACAGGGACTGGGGCCAACGTCCTGACTTTC	CASSQGETGTGANVLTF
TRBD2	13	-	TRBV14	TRBJ2-3	TGTGCCAGCCGACGGGGGGGCACAGATACGCAGTATTTT	CASRRGGTDTQYF
-	14	-	TRBV19	TRBJ2-7	TGTGCCAGTAGTATTAGCGACGGAGCCTACGAGCAGTACTTC	CASSISDGAYEQYF
TRBD2	14	-	TRBV19	TRBJ2-7	TGTGCCAGTAGCATGGCGGGGGGCGCCTACGAGCAGTACTTC	CASSMAGGAYEQYF
TRBD1	16	-	TRBV18	TRBJ1-1	TGTGCCAGCTCACCACAGGAGGGGGCGATGAACACTGAAGCTTTCTTT	CASSPQEGAMNTEAFF
TRBD1	13	-	TRBV6-1	TRBJ1-4	TGTGCCAGCAGTGAACAGGGGGCTGAAAAACTGTTTTTT	CASSEQGAEKLFF
-	16	-	TRBV5-1	TRBJ2-1	TGCGCCAGCAGTCTCCCGAGTCTTCGCTCCTACAATGAGCAGTTCTTC	CASSLPSLRSYNEQFF
-	14	-	TRBV5-4	TRBJ1-1	TGTGCCAGCAGCTTGGGCGGCCGGAACACTGAAGCTTTCTTT	CASSLGGRNTEAFF
-	17	-	TRBV7-9	TRBJ2-3	TGTGCCAGCAGCCACGGGATCGGGCCGCCCGAAACAGATACGCAGTATTTT	CASSHGIGPPETDTQYF
-	13	-	TRBV7-2	TRBJ1-1	TGTGCCAGCAGCTTAGGGTGGCAGGGGGAAGCTTTCTTT	CASSLGWQGEAFF
-	14	-	TRBV19	TRBJ1-2	TGTGCCAGTAGTATCTCGACAGGATACTATGGCTACACCTTC	CASSISTGYYGYTF